The 28 T cell receptor beta chains below come from one sample, sequenced in a study of T cell responses to AZD1222 COVID-19 vaccine (dated by TCRdb to the early 2020s). Libraries were prepared through the immunoSEQ multiplex PCR assay. Drawn from immuneACCESS, this table holds only the in-frame rearrangements with V and J called that TCRdb kept. Clones are partly lost; checked studies trace under half to an unresolved V gene and leave the rest unexplained. This sample is represented by roughly 270,000 clones; around 93% of them were singletons. The ten largest clones add up to about 0.5% of the sample. Reading the label with the study, this specimen's time point is: about 28 days (+/-7) after the second vaccine dose. This material consisted of peripheral blood, taken 28 days after the second AZD1222 dose. The receptors stem from an adult who received the AZD1222 COVID-19 vaccine.

J is TRBJ1-6 and V is TRBV15, with 9 bases matching TRBD1. The germline CDR1 and CDR2 sequences are LNHNV and YYDKDF (reference sequence). This CDR3 has 15 amino acids. Trimming at V came to 3 bases and at J to 10 bases, leaving 7 bases not matched to a gene. The CDR3 sequence: CATSRATGGNSPLHF. CDR3 nucleotide sequence: TGTGCCACCAGCAGGGCGACAGGGGGAAACTCACCCCTCCACTTT. Combining the CDR3 with reference TRBV15 and TRBJ1-6 gives the whole variable domain DAMVIQNPRYQVTQFGKPVTLSCSQTLNHNVMYWYQQKSSQAPKLLFHYYDKDFNNEADTPDNFQSRRPNTSFCFLDIRSPGLGDTAMYLCATSRATGGNSPLHFGNGTRLTVT.

This clone was detected only once. The chain recombines TRBV9 with TRBJ2-5; 12 bases are a match to TRBD2. The CDR3 has 16 amino acids. The germline CDR1 and CDR2 sequences are SGDLS and YYNGEE. V trimming: 3 bases; J trimming: 0 bases; junction bases outside the gene matches: 3. For the CDR3, the DNA is TGTGCCAGCAGCGGGCTAGCGGGGGGGTACCAAGAGACCCAGTACTTC. Its translation: CASSGLAGGYQETQYF.

V gene TRBV7-3 combines with J gene TRBJ1-5; perhaps TRBD1 as D (6 bases). V lost 2 bases and J 2 bases, leaving 7 bases between the germline ends. The germline V gene encodes CDR1 SGHTA and CDR2 FQGTGA. CDR3 size: 14 residues. In DNA form, the CDR3 reads TGTGCCAGCAGCTTAGAGGGGGGCAATCAGCCCCAGCATTTT. Amino acid sequence: CASSLEGGNQPQHF.

The chain combines TRBV19 with TRBJ2-5, with TRBD2 matching 8 bases. The CDR3 is 18 amino acids. V lost 4 bases to trimming and J lost 4 bases; unmatched junction nucleotides: 17. Germline CDR1 LNHDA, CDR2 SQIVND (reference sequence). This chain's CDR3 is CASSNYPPSGRGGETQYF. In DNA form, the CDR3 reads TGTGCCAGTAGTAATTATCCCCCCAGCGGGAGAGGAGGAGAGACCCAGTACTTC.

This rearrangement joins TRBV5-6 to TRBJ2-7; 8 bases match TRBD1. The CDR3 is made up of 14 amino acids. The V segment lost 2 bases and the J segment 6 bases; nucleotides outside the gene matches: 7. The germline V gene encodes CDR1 SGHDT and CDR2 YYEEEE. CDR3 in amino acids: CASSLSPGGGEQYF. For the CDR3, the DNA is TGTGCCAGCAGCTTATCCCCAGGGGGCGGCGAGCAGTACTTC.

This chain links TRBV5-4 with TRBJ1-2; 9 positions agree with TRBD1. Trimming at V came to 4 bases and at J to 5 bases, leaving 9 bases not matched to a gene. Germline assignment: CDR1 SGHNT and CDR2 YYREEE (reference sequence). The CDR3 spans 15 residues. CDR3 residues: CASSPVPGQGYGYTF. In nucleotides, the CDR3 is TGTGCCAGCAGCCCCGTACCAGGACAGGGGTATGGCTACACCTTC. Drawing the rest from reference TRBV5-4 and TRBJ1-2, the complete variable domain is ETGVTQSPTHLIKTRGQQVTLRCSSQSGHNTVSWYQQALGQGPQFIFQYYREEENGRGNFPPRFSGLQFPNYSSELNVNALELDDSALYLCASSPVPGQGYGYTFGSGTRLTVV.

The J gene is TRBJ2-7, the V gene TRBV5-1; the match to TRBD1 covers 8 bases. CDR1 is SGHRS and CDR2 is YFSETQ in the germline V gene. This CDR3 comprises 15 residues. After removal of 4 bases from V and 1 base from J, the junction contained 7 bases not matched to a gene. The CDR3 DNA follows: TGCGCCAGCAGCGGGAGGCAGGGGGCTTCCTACGAGCAGTACTTC. Translation: CASSGRQGASYEQYF.

The V and J genes are TRBV5-4 and TRBJ2-7; D gene ambiguous. The CDR3 runs to 14 residues. V lost 0 bases to trimming and J lost 0 bases, with 7 bases between them. Looked up from germline, CDR1 is SGHNT and CDR2 is YYREEE (reference sequence). The CDR3 DNA reads as TGTGCCAGCAGCTTGGACTACCCCTCCTACGAGCAGTACTTC. Translating it yields CASSLDYPSYEQYF.

The chain carries TRBV5-1 and TRBJ1-2; D call uncertain. The germline V and J ends were trimmed by 4 bases and 8 bases, with 15 bases remaining between them. Germline CDR1 is SGHRS and CDR2 is YFSETQ. This CDR3 region has 13 residues. CDR3 sequence (DNA): TGCGCCAGCAGCGGGGATCCTAGGCGCGGCTACACCTTC. Translating gives CASSGDPRRGYTF.

As DNA, the CDR3 is TGTGCCAGCTCACTACAGGATTTCAACGGGGAGCTGTTTTTT. It is translated as CASSLQDFNGELFF. The V gene is TRBV18, the J gene TRBJ2-2; D perhaps matches TRBD1 (5 bases). Germline V CDR1 and CDR2: KGHSH, LQKENI. The CDR3 extends over 14 amino acids. V lost 4 bases and J 7 bases, leaving 13 bases between the germline ends.

The chain has TRBV7-2 and TRBJ1-5, with D perhaps matching TRBD1 (5 bases). The CDR3 totals 15 residues. CDR1 is SGHTA, CDR2 FQGNSA, per germline. Trimming cost V 1 base and J 11 bases, with 18 bases left between them. DNA of the CDR3: TGTGCCAGCAGCTTAGAGATGCGGGGCTACTCAGCCCAGCATTTT. It encodes CASSLEMRGYSAQHF. The whole variable domain, remainder taken from reference TRBV7-2 and TRBJ1-5, is GAGVSQSPSNKVTEKGKDVELRCDPISGHTALYWYRQSLGQGLEFLIYFQGNSAPDKSGLPSDRFSAERTGGSVSTLTIQRTQQEDSAVYLCASSLEMRGYSAQHFGDGTRLSIL.

V gene TRBV30 combines with J gene TRBJ2-2, with 9 nucleotides matching TRBD2. CDR1 and CDR2 (germline): GTSNPN, SVGIG (reference sequence). This CDR3 region has 18 residues. J gave up 7 bases and V 2 bases, and 17 bases lay outside the gene matches. The CDR3, as DNA: TGTGCCTGGAGTAAGGTCTGGCTAGCGGGGACCCGGAGCGGGGAGCTGTTTTTT. Amino acid sequence: CAWSKVWLAGTRSGELFF.

This rearrangement joins TRBV9 to TRBJ2-1; 8 bases line up with TRBD1. Losses at the gene ends were 4 bases for V and 9 bases for J; bases not matched to a gene: 9. In germline, CDR1 is SGDLS, CDR2 YYNGEE. The CDR3 has 14 amino acids. The CDR3 sequence is CASSPRGQGGEQFF. The CDR3 DNA sequence: TGTGCCAGCAGCCCACGAGGACAGGGAGGTGAGCAGTTCTTC. The full variable domain, its missing parts supplied by reference TRBV9 and TRBJ2-1, is DSGVTQTPKHLITATGQRVTLRCSPRSGDLSVYWYQQSLDQGLQFLIQYYNGEERAKGNILERFSAQQFPDLHSELNLSSLELGDSALYFCASSPRGQGGEQFFGPGTRLTVL.

This clone occurred once. V gene TRBV18 combines with J gene TRBJ1-3; the D is unclear. The CDR3 is 16 amino acids. From germline, CDR1 is KGHSH and CDR2 LQKENI. Deletions cut 2 bases from V and 0 bases from J, with 11 bases between. The CDR3 DNA sequence: TGTGCCAGCTCACCAAGGGAAGGGAACTCTGGAAACACCATATATTTT. It is translated as CASSPREGNSGNTIYF.

The genes are TRBV10-3 and TRBJ2-5, with 7 bases fitting TRBD1. This CDR3 is 16 amino acids long. Trimming at V came to 2 bases and at J to 1 base, leaving 7 bases not matched to a gene. Germline V gene lookup returns CDR1 ENHRY and CDR2 SYGVKD. In DNA, the CDR3 is TGTGCCATCAGTGAGCCCTACAGGGGAAGCCAAGAGACCCAGTACTTC. Translation gives CAISEPYRGSQETQYF.

This clone was observed a single time. The V call is TRBV27, the J call TRBJ2-2; D possibly corresponds to TRBD2 (5 bases). The CDR3 loop spans 15 amino acids. Between the trimmed V and J ends, which lost 6 bases and 2 bases, there was a span of 13 bases. Germline CDR1 and CDR2: MNHEY and SMNVEV (reference sequence). The CDR3 here is CASRLGQVNTGELFF. The CDR3 region has the DNA TGTGCCAGCAGACTAGGCCAGGTTAACACCGGGGAGCTGTTTTTT.

This sequence joins TRBV29-1 and TRBJ2-7, with D possibly matching TRBD1 (5 bases). Per germline, CDR1 SQVTM and CDR2 ANQGSEA. This CDR3 has 13 residues. Trimming cost V 3 bases and J 7 bases, with 16 bases left between them. CDR3 loop: CSVEGQGSREQYF. CDR3 coding DNA: TGCAGCGTTGAGGGCCAGGGTTCTAGAGAGCAGTACTTC.

The chain carries TRBV25-1 and TRBJ2-1; 8 nucleotides match TRBD2. J gave up 4 bases and V 3 bases, and 8 bases lay outside the gene matches. The CDR3 spans 16 residues. Germline CDR1 and CDR2: MGHDK and SYGVNS. The chain's CDR3 is CASSEPGLVLYNEQFF. CDR3 DNA sequence: TGTGCCAGCAGTGAGCCGGGACTAGTCCTTTACAATGAGCAGTTCTTC.

This sequence joins TRBV29-1 and TRBJ2-5; unclear D gene. The V end lost 4 bases, the J end lost 3 bases, and 9 bases lay between the germline ends. Germline lookup yields CDR1 SQVTM and CDR2 ANQGSEA. The CDR3 runs 12 residues. In DNA form, the CDR3 reads TGCAGCGTTGTTCGGAGCGAAGAGACCCAGTACTTC. It encodes CSVVRSEETQYF.

This chain's CDR3 is CASSASQTRQAETQYF. Here the CDR3 DNA reads TGTGCCAGCAGTGCGTCCCAGACTAGGCAGGCTGAGACCCAGTACTTC. The V call is TRBV2, the J call TRBJ2-5, with D tentatively TRBD2 (6 bases). Germline V gives CDR1 SNHLY, CDR2 FYNNEI. V was clipped by 4 bases and J by 5 bases, with 20 bases between them. This CDR3 spans 16 amino acids.

The genes are TRBV2 and TRBJ1-6; possible D gene TRBD1, 5 bases. The ends were cut back, 5 bases at V and 10 bases at J, with 15 bases in the middle. CDR1 is SNHLY and CDR2 is FYNNEI in the germline V gene. The CDR3 has 14 amino acids. CDR3 nucleotides: TGTGCCAGCAGTTACTCTTACAGGAACTCACCCCTCCACTTT. Amino acids: CASSYSYRNSPLHF.

This chain connects TRBV5-1 to TRBJ1-2; 7 bases line up with TRBD1. With V trimmed by 3 bases and J by 8 bases, 13 bases remained unmatched. The CDR3 runs to 15 residues. Germline V gene data show CDR1 as SGHRS and CDR2 as YFSETQ. CDR3 protein: CASSSGTEGILGYTF. The CDR3 DNA reads TGCGCCAGCAGCTCGGGGACAGAAGGAATCCTGGGCTACACCTTC.

The J gene is TRBJ2-7, the V gene TRBV5-1; D perhaps matches TRBD2 (7 bases). CDR1 is SGHRS and CDR2 is YFSETQ in the germline V gene. V was trimmed by 0 bases and J by 3 bases, leaving 16 bases between them. The CDR3 totals 16 residues. CDR3 bases: TGCGCCAGCAGCTTGGGGACACGGGGGGCCCTCTACGAGCAGTACTTC. The encoded protein is CASSLGTRGALYEQYF.

This rearrangement joins TRBV18 to TRBJ2-3, with TRBD2 as a possible D gene (5 bases). Trimming stripped 2 bases from V and 6 bases from J, with 18 bases between. The CDR3 is made up of 16 amino acids. The germline CDR1 and CDR2 sequences are KGHSH and LQKENI. The CDR3, as DNA: TGTGCCAGCTCACCATCTCCGGGCCCCTGGAGGGATACGCAGTATTTT. Amino acids: CASSPSPGPWRDTQYF.

About this clone: The same CDR3 arises from other DNA sequences in this sample as well. J is TRBJ2-7 and V is TRBV12-3 or TRBV12-4; no reliable D call. V shed 3 bases and J shed 1 base, with 7 bases lying between them. CDR3 length equals 13 residues. CDR3 residues: CASSLGLSYEQYF. For the CDR3, the DNA is TGTGCCAGCAGTTTGGGTCTGTCCTACGAGCAGTACTTC.

CDR3: CASSYSRHSYNSPLHF. DNA of the CDR3: TGTGCCAGCAGTTACAGCAGGCACTCCTATAATTCACCCCTCCACTTT. This rearrangement joins TRBV6-6 to TRBJ1-6; no reliable D call. CDR3 length: 16 amino acids. The V gene's germline CDR1 is MNHNY and CDR2 SVGAGI (reference sequence). With 2 bases removed from V and 0 bases from J, the gap between germline ends came to 8 bases.

The rearrangement uses TRBV12-3 or TRBV12-4 and TRBJ2-5; D gene unclear. The CDR3 covers 12 residues. The ends were cut back, 2 bases at V and 5 bases at J, with 6 bases in the middle. The CDR3 DNA reads TGTGCCAGCAGTTTACGGGTTGAGACCCAGTACTTC. This gives the protein CASSLRVETQYF.

This chain uses TRBV28 with TRBJ1-4, with 9 bases that match TRBD1. V shed 5 bases and J 2 bases; nucleotides not matched to a gene: 3. This CDR3 spans 15 amino acids. In germline, CDR1 is MDHEN, CDR2 SYDVKM. CDR3 loop: CASSTTGGTNEKLFF. The CDR3 DNA reads as TGTGCCAGCAGTACTACAGGGGGCACTAATGAAAAACTGTTTTTT.